One sample yielded the 14 T cell receptor beta chains listed below, sequenced in a study of early stage breast cancer tumors. The repertoire was sequenced with immunoSEQ multiplex PCR; TCRdb's copy has only in-frame clones and lacks some. The sample lists 28,000 or so clones; roughly four fifths were seen once. Sequencing was performed on blood. The receptors here all came from a person aged 35-55 years with breast cancer.

In its sample, this clone was seen once. V is TRBV7-9 and J is TRBJ2-5, with 7 positions matching TRBD2. The CDR3 contains 13 residues. After removal of 6 bases from V and 3 bases from J, the junction contained 4 bases not matched to a gene. The germline gives CDR1 SEHNR, CDR2 FQNEAQ (reference sequence). The CDR3 is CASRTSGEETQYF. The CDR3 DNA follows: TGTGCCAGCAGGACCAGCGGGGAAGAGACCCAGTACTTC.

The gene calls are TRBV29-1 and TRBJ2-1, with 7 bases aligning to TRBD2. Germline V lookup: CDR1 SQVTM, CDR2 ANQGSEA. The V segment lost 3 bases and the J segment 6 bases; nucleotides outside the gene matches: 5. The CDR3 totals 13 residues. The CDR3 reads CSVDSGLTNEQFF. The CDR3 DNA follows: TGCAGCGTTGATAGCGGGCTAACCAATGAGCAGTTCTTC.

The chain combines TRBV20-1 with TRBJ2-7; 7 bases are shared with TRBD2. Trimming at V came to 5 bases and at J to 3 bases, leaving 1 base not matched to a gene. The germline CDR1 and CDR2 sequences are DFQATT and SNEGSKA (reference sequence). The CDR3 extends over 11 amino acids. The CDR3 DNA is TGCAGTGCTGGGACTAACTACGAGCAGTACTTC. The encoded protein is CSAGTNYEQYF.

This clone is labeled as medium-sized. The chain joins TRBV5-4 to TRBJ2-3; a possible D gene is TRBD1 (6 bases). CDR1 and CDR2 (germline): SGHNT, YYREEE (reference sequence). Trimming removed 0 bases from V and 0 bases from J, with 11 bases in between. The length of the CDR3 is 16 residues. The CDR3 reads CASSLDQGSSTDTQYF. The CDR3, as DNA: TGTGCCAGCAGCTTGGACCAGGGGTCTAGCACAGATACGCAGTATTTT.

The chain recombines TRBV19 with TRBJ2-2, with 8 bases lining up with TRBD1. With V trimmed by 4 bases and J by 5 bases, 6 bases remained unmatched. CDR1 LNHDA and CDR2 SQIVND come from the germline V gene (reference sequence). This CDR3 spans 15 amino acids. CDR3 nucleotides: TGTGCCAGTAGTACCTGGGACAGGTCTACCGGGGAGCTGTTTTTT. It codes for CASSTWDRSTGELFF.

V is TRBV6-6 and J is TRBJ2-1; the D gene is possibly TRBD2 (5 bases). Per the germline V gene, CDR1 is MNHNY and CDR2 is SVGAGI (reference sequence). V lost 2 bases and J 9 bases, leaving 17 bases between the germline ends. The CDR3 consists of 15 residues. In nucleotides, the CDR3 is TGTGCCAGCAGTTACGGGAGTAGCGTTATGGGTGAGCAGTTCTTC. Amino acid sequence: CASSYGSSVMGEQFF.

The chain carries TRBV5-8 and TRBJ2-7, with TRBD2 as a possible D gene (5 bases). The germline V gene encodes CDR1 SGHTS and CDR2 YDEGEE. The CDR3 runs to 12 residues. V dropped 1 base and J dropped 6 bases, with 8 bases sitting between them. CDR3 bases: TGTGCCAGCAGCTTGTACGGGGTCGAGCAGTACTTC. Its protein is CASSLYGVEQYF. Variable domain in full (rest from reference TRBV5-8 and TRBJ2-7): EAGVTQSPTHLIKTRGQQATLRCSPISGHTSVYWYQQALGLGLQFLLWYDEGEERNRGNFPPRFSGRQFPNYSSELNVNALELEDSALYLCASSLYGVEQYFGPGTRLTVT.

This chain links TRBV7-9 with TRBJ2-3; 7 bases are shared with TRBD2. Germline V CDR1 and CDR2: SEHNR, FQNEAQ (reference sequence). CDR3 length equals 16 residues. The V gene end was trimmed by 2 bases and the J gene end by 2 bases; junction bases not matched to a gene: 7. DNA for the CDR3: TGTGCCAGCAGCTTACTTATTAGCGGGTTCACAGATACGCAGTATTTT. Translated: CASSLLISGFTDTQYF.

This clone was recorded only once. V usage is TRBV28 and J usage is TRBJ2-5; 10 bases match TRBD2. Germline lookup yields CDR1 MDHEN and CDR2 SYDVKM. V shed 6 bases, J shed 4 bases, and the junction held 5 bases outside the gene matches. The CDR3 sequence is 14 residues long. The CDR3 sequence: CASRNSGGGETQYF. CDR3 nucleotides: TGTGCCAGCAGAAACAGCGGGGGGGGAGAGACCCAGTACTTC. The whole variable domain, filled in from reference TRBV28 and TRBJ2-5, reads DVKVTQSSRYLVKRTGEKVFLECVQDMDHENMFWYRQDPGLGLRLIYFSYDVKMKEKGDIPEGYSVSREKKERFSLILESASTNQTSMYLCASRNSGGGETQYFGPGTRLLVL.

The rearrangement joins TRBV11-2 to TRBJ2-5, with 10 bases matching TRBD2. CDR1 is SGHAT, CDR2 FQNNGV, per germline. J was trimmed by 5 bases and V by 5 bases; bases with no gene match: 11. The CDR3 length is 16 residues. CDR3 sequence: CASSPGVAGGRETQYF. The CDR3 nucleotides are TGTGCCAGCAGCCCCGGGGTAGCGGGAGGTAGGGAGACCCAGTACTTC.

V and J are TRBV11-3 and TRBJ2-3; either TRBD1 or TRBD2 may fit D (5 bases each). Per germline, CDR1 SGHNT and CDR2 YENEEA. Deletions cut 5 bases from V and 11 bases from J, with 23 bases between. This CDR3 region has 15 residues. In nucleotides, the CDR3 is TGTGCCAGCAGCCCCAATTTTGCTCCGGGACGGAAGCAGTATTTT. Protein product: CASSPNFAPGRKQYF.

This chain links TRBV5-6 with TRBJ2-7, with D perhaps TRBD2 (6 bases). V shed 5 bases and J shed 3 bases, with 18 bases lying between them. Germline lookup yields CDR1 SGHDT and CDR2 YYEEEE. The CDR3 covers 15 residues. CDR3 loop: CASSSARGFDYEQYF. The DNA for the CDR3 is TGTGCCAGCAGTTCCGCCCGGGGGTTCGACTACGAGCAGTACTTC.

This clone was recorded once. The chain combines TRBV5-6 with TRBJ2-5, with D perhaps TRBD1 (6 bases). The V end was cut by 4 bases, the J end by 4 bases, with 17 bases between. The CDR3 loop spans 15 amino acids. Germline CDR1 and CDR2: SGHDT and YYEEEE. DNA of the CDR3: TGTGCCAGCAGCGCAAGACAGGTTTTGCGAGAGACCCAGTACTTC. Translation: CASSARQVLRETQYF.

This rearrangement joins TRBV4-3 to TRBJ2-3, with D possibly TRBD2 on 5 matching bases. The V end was cut by 3 bases, the J end by 4 bases, with 14 bases between. The CDR3 contains 15 residues. CDR1 and CDR2 (germline): LGHNA, YSLEER. The CDR3 spells CASSQNRGRADTQYF. The CDR3 DNA sequence: TGCGCCAGCAGCCAGAACCGGGGAAGGGCAGATACGCAGTATTTT.